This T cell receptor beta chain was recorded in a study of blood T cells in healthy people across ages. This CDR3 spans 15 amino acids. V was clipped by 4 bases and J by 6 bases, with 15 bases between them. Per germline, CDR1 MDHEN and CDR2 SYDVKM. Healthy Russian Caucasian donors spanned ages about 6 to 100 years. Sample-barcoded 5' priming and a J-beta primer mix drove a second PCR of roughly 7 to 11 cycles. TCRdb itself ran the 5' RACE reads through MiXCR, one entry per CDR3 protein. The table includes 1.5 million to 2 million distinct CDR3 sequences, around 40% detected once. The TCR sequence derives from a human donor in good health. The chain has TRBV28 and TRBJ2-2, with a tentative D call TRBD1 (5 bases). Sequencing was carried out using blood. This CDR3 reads CASSYMPGLAGELFF. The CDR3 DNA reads TGTGCCAGCAGTTACATGCCAGGGCTAGCCGGGGAGCTGTTTTTT.